The entry below describes one T cell receptor beta chain. Its antigen is still unknown. Per-nucleotide qualities are absent, and no much larger clonotype sits a single base away. Receptor libraries were prepared by 5' RACE. A PCR using KAPA HiFi with TCRalpha or TCRbeta constant-region primers and a P20EA primer was followed by a nested second PCR with CA2 or CB2. TCR genes were amplified by unbiased adaptor ligation RT-PCR, with reverse transcription by Superscript III and a polyT18-containing BSL-18E primer. Following second-strand synthesis and blunting, the P10EA/P20EA adaptor was ligated to the 5' end of the cDNA, and NotI digestion was then performed. For both the first and second PCRs, around 20 cycles of 98 degrees C for 20 s, 65 degrees C for 30 s and 72 degrees C for 1 min were run. The Nextera XT Index kit v2 Set A was used to index the amplicons, which were then pooled in equimolar amounts and quantified with a Qubit 2.0 Fluorometer. For sequencing, the Illumina MiSeq platform generated 2x300 bp paired-end reads. The study's processing was this. Reads were assigned to V and J genes by highest identity to IMGT reference sequences using Repertoire Genesis software ver.1.0. CDR3 was defined as the region from Cys104 to Phe118 plus Gly119 and was translated, and unique sequence reads were defined as those with distinct V, J and CDR3 amino acids. Shared V|J combinations were selected when significance was reached in both a Fisher's exact test in edgeR and a Mann Whitney U test. Repertoire dissimilarity index was computed with the R rdi package after removing singletons and bootstrapping 500 repertoire combinations. Using fastp at Q25 and MiXCR, TCRdb reprocessed the public reads and kept productive beta chains. When rows share a CDR3 protein, they turn into one entry using the most common DNA and genes. These V and J calls derive from TCRdb rather than the authors' analysis. Across this sample there are thousands of distinct CDR3 sequences, with 20% to 25% seen only once. The biggest ten clones account for roughly 31% of the sample.

This sample stems from a study of esophageal squamous cell carcinoma tumors (TCRdb year 2021). With regard to the full study: Principal component analysis with K-means clustering of immunohistochemical values for T-cell and checkpoint markers was used to divide patients into immuno relation high and low groups. The approximately 9 cases yielded roughly 1,600,000 total TCRalpha reads and over a million total TCRbeta reads, of which around 30,000 and 35,000, respectively, were unique. The study was designed to assess TCR repertoire diversity and shared TCR repertoires of T cells within the tumor environment of esophageal squamous cell carcinoma. The wider cohort comprised some 50 surgically treated esophageal squamous cell carcinoma patients in Japan, with approximately 21 high and 32 low immuno relation cases. TCR sequencing covered about 10 patients: five randomly selected high immuno relation cases and five background-matched low immuno relation cases.

The paper as a whole reports these results and caveats: Given the large variation in the TCRalphabeta repertoire, the shared V|J recombination candidates might have been chosen by chance. Of the roughly 9 cases, a few showed one dominant TCRalpha VJ recombination along with apparently reduced TCRalpha diversity. Only a few cases were included in the TCR repertoire analysis, and no investigation at the CDR3 clonotype level was performed. Total TCR repertoire counts did not differ between groups, but significant repertoire counts were higher in the high immuno relation group. Since the TCRalpha and TCRbeta chains were sequenced separately, neither the chain pairing nor the recognized antigens could be determined.

Enrollment excluded patients who had received neoadjuvant chemotherapy or who had no clinical information. The TCR-sequenced cases shown were male, and subtotal esophagectomy with 2- or 3-field lymphadenectomy was performed in the TCR-sequenced cases shown. No T-cell sorting was done; instead, RNA was pulled from bulk tumor tissue sections using a Qiagen AllPrep kit. Until RNA extraction, small sections of surgically resected tumor tissue were kept in RNAlater reagent at -80 degrees C. The origin of this receptor is a man between 45 and 85 years old with esophageal squamous cell carcinoma. The material sequenced was tumor tissue.

The CDR3 corresponds to CASSLSRDTQYF. DNA sequence: TGTGCCAGCAGCTTAAGTAGGGATACGCAGTATTTT. The chain uses TRBV11-2 and TRBJ2-3; confidence is insufficient to name the D gene. Trimming at the junction amounts to 2 bases on V and 6 bases on J, and the germline ends lie 6 bases apart. CDR3 length: 12 amino acids, cysteine to phenylalanine. This entry keeps only the CDR3 DNA: 36 bases, framed from base 1. The germline V gene supplies CDR1 SGHAT and CDR2 FQNNGV.